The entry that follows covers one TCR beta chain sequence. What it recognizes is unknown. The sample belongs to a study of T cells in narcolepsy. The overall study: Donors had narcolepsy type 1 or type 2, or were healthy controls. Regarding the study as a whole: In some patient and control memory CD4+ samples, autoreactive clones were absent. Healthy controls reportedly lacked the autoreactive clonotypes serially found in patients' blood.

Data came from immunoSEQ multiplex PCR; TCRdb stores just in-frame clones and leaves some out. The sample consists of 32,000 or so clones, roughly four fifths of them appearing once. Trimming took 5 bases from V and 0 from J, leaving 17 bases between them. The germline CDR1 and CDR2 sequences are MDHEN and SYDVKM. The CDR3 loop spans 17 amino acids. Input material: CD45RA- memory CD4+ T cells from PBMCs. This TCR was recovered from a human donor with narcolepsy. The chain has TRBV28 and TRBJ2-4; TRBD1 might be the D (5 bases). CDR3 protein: CASSKPRQLIAKNIQYF. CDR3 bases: TGTGCCAGCAGTAAACCACGACAGCTAATAGCCAAAAACATTCAGTACTTC. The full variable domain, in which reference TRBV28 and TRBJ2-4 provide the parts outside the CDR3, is DVKVTQSSRYLVKRTGEKVFLECVQDMDHENMFWYRQDPGLGLRLIYFSYDVKMKEKGDIPEGYSVSREKKERFSLILESASTNQTSMYLCASSKPRQLIAKNIQYFGAGTRLSVL.